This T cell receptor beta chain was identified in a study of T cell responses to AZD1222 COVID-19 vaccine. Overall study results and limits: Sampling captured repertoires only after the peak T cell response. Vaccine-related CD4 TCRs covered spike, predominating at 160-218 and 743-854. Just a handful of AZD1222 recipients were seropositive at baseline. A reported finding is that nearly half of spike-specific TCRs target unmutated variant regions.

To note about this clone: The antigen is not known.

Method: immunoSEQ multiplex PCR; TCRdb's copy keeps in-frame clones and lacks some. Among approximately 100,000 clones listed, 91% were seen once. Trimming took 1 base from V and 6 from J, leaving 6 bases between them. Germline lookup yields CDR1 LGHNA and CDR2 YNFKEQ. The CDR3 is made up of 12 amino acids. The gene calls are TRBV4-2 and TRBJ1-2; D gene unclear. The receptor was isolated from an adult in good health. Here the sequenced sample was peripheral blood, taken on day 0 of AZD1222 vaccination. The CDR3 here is CASSQVGNGYTF. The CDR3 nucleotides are TGTGCCAGCAGCCAAGTGGGCAATGGCTACACCTTC.